Each of the 9 T cell receptor beta chains below was sequenced from the same sample in a study of T cells after yellow fever vaccination. TCRdb re-called the 5' RACE reads with MiXCR, one entry per CDR3 protein. The sample yields 500,000 to 650,000 distinct CDR3 sequences, approximately 13% seen once. The sequenced sample was PBMCs, obtained on the day of the yellow fever booster vaccination. These receptors came from a young man who received the YFV17D yellow fever vaccine.

This clonotype was counted once. In DNA form, the CDR3 reads TGTGCCACCCGCCGGACCGAAGATACGCAGTATTTT. Translation gives CATRRTEDTQYF. The rearrangement links TRBV6-2 or TRBV6-3 to TRBJ2-3; D unclear. Per the germline V gene, CDR1 is MNHEY and CDR2 is SVGEGT. V lost 10 bases and J lost 5, with 13 bases in between. The CDR3 covers 12 residues.

The chain combines TRBV6-5 with TRBJ2-5; D uncertain. Trimming took 3 bases from V and 0 from J, leaving 2 bases between them. Germline lookup yields CDR1 MNHEY and CDR2 SVGAGI. This CDR3 region has 12 residues. The CDR3, as DNA: TGTGCCAGCAGTTATGACCAAGAGACCCAGTACTTC. Translated, it gives CASSYDQETQYF.

On this clonotype itself: One end of the junction fails to match germline, which may point to a read error. This rearrangement joins TRBV10-1 to TRBJ2-1; 9 bases are shared with TRBD1. The CDR3 runs to 15 residues. Germline V gene lookup returns CDR1 WNHNN and CDR2 SYGVQD (reference sequence). The CDR3 is CASSVPGQGYDEQFF. The CDR3 nucleotides are TGCGCCAGCAGCGTTCCGGGACAGGGCTACGATGAGCAGTTCTTC.

This clonotype appeared many times. Because the CDR3's place on the DNA is in doubt, the DNA is left out and the CDR3 is given as listed by TCRdb. The V and J genes are TRBV12-3 or TRBV12-4 and TRBJ2-3; TRBD2, the D gene given by the table, was not confirmed from the DNA. Including both end residues, the CDR3 is 17 amino acids long. The CDR3 sequence: CASSSSRDLTGTDTQYF.

The gene calls are TRBV3-1 and TRBJ1-4; 7 bases align to TRBD1. Losses at the gene ends were 3 bases for V and 5 bases for J; bases not matched to a gene: 6. Germline CDR1 reads LGHDT; CDR2 reads YNNKEL (reference sequence). This CDR3 region has 15 residues. CDR3 nucleotides: TGTGCCAGCAGCCAGGGTATACAGGGGAATGAAAAACTGTTTTTT. This translates into CASSQGIQGNEKLFF.

This clonotype was counted between two and nine times. This chain joins TRBV6-1 and TRBJ2-1; no clear D. Looked up from germline, CDR1 is MNHNS and CDR2 is SASEGT. Trimming pared 6 bases from V and 6 bases from J, leaving 15 bases between. This CDR3 region has 14 residues. CDR3 DNA: TGTGCCAGCAGCCCCCAGTCCTGGGGCAATGAGCAGTTCTTC. Residues: CASSPQSWGNEQFF.

This clonotype was counted at least ten times. The chain carries TRBV12-3 or TRBV12-4 and TRBJ2-3; D not resolved. Trimming stripped 3 bases from V and 1 base from J, with 8 bases between. The CDR3 is 14 residues long. CDR3 sequence: CASSFTRGTDTQYF. For the CDR3, the DNA is TGTGCCAGCAGTTTCACCCGGGGCACAGATACGCAGTATTTT.

This clonotype was seen a handful of times. This sequence joins TRBV20-1 and TRBJ2-2, with D perhaps given as TRBD1 or TRBD2 (5 bases each). V shed 6 bases and J shed 4 bases, with 15 bases lying between them. Germline CDR1 is DFQATT and CDR2 is SNEGSKA (reference sequence). This CDR3 comprises 14 residues. In nucleotides, the CDR3 is TGCAGTGCAACGACAACGGGGCTCACCGGGGAGCTGTTTTTT. Residues: CSATTTGLTGELFF.

DNA of the CDR3: TGCAGCCTCAAGGGGTCAGATACGCAGTATTTT. Translating gives CSLKGSDTQYF. The rearrangement links TRBV20-1 to TRBJ2-3; a possible D gene is TRBD1 (5 bases). CDR1 DFQATT and CDR2 SNEGSKA come from the germline V gene (reference sequence). This CDR3 comprises 11 residues.